What follows are 23 T cell receptor beta chains derived from one specimen sequenced in a study of cytomegalovirus exposure and HLA in healthy donors. Using immunoSEQ multiplex PCR, the repertoire was profiled, and TCRdb retains in-frame clones only, with some absent. In the table there are 150,000 to 180,000 clones, about 86% of which are singletons. The sequencing sample was made of PBMCs. These receptors originate from a human donor in good health.

The chain has TRBV13 and TRBJ1-2, with 9 bases matching TRBD1. CDR3 length equals 14 residues. Germline loops: CDR1 PRHDT, CDR2 FYEKMQ (reference sequence). Losses at the gene ends were 5 bases for V and 5 bases for J; bases not matched to a gene: 6. CDR3 amino acids: CASSLPTGGYGYTF. The DNA of the CDR3 is TGTGCCAGCAGCCTCCCGACAGGGGGGTATGGCTACACCTTC.

Written as DNA, the CDR3 is TGTGCCAGCAGCTCGGGACAGCTTGACACTGAAGCTTTCTTT. Its translation: CASSSGQLDTEAFF. This chain joins TRBV5-6 and TRBJ1-1, with 7 bases fitting TRBD1. The CDR3 is 14 residues long. The germline V gene encodes CDR1 SGHDT and CDR2 YYEEEE. Germline trimming cut 3 bases from V and 3 bases from J; bases unmatched to any gene: 5.

This clone was seen only once. For the CDR3, the DNA is TGTGCCAGCAGTATCCCGGAGATCTATGGCTACACCTTC. Amino acid sequence: CASSIPEIYGYTF. This chain uses TRBV28 with TRBJ1-2; D not certain. V was trimmed by 5 bases and J by 4 bases, leaving 11 bases between them. Germline-derived CDR1 and CDR2 are MDHEN and SYDVKM. This CDR3 is built from 13 residues.

Here the CDR3 DNA reads TGTGCCAGCAGATTACAGGGACCATCGACTGAAGCTTTCTTT. This codes for CASRLQGPSTEAFF. The gene calls are TRBV2 and TRBJ1-1; weak D call: TRBD1 (6 bases). V shed 6 bases and J shed 5 bases, with 16 bases lying between them. This CDR3 has 14 amino acids. Germline loops: CDR1 SNHLY, CDR2 FYNNEI.

The count of this clone is one. The chain carries TRBV2 and TRBJ1-1, with 11 bases matching TRBD1. This CDR3 has 14 amino acids. V dropped 10 bases and J dropped 5; count of bases not matched to a gene: 9. Germline values: CDR1 SNHLY, CDR2 FYNNEI. CDR3 bases: TGTGCCACCAGGACAGGGGGCTTGGGGACTGAAGCTTTCTTT. Residues: CATRTGGLGTEAFF.

This clone was recorded a few times. The V and J genes are TRBV5-6 and TRBJ1-1, with TRBD1 identical over 7 bases. In germline, CDR1 is SGHDT, CDR2 YYEEEE. The length of the CDR3 is 12 residues. V shed 5 bases, J shed 4 bases, and the junction held 2 bases outside the gene matches. The CDR3 DNA reads as TGTGCCAGCAGTCGGGACAGCACTGAAGCTTTCTTT. Its translation: CASSRDSTEAFF.

CDR3 in DNA: TGTGCCAGCAGCTTACCAAGCGGGAACCTCCGTAGCACAGATACGCAGTATTTT. Amino acids: CASSLPSGNLRSTDTQYF. V is TRBV5-6 and J is TRBJ2-3; 7 bases align to TRBD2. CDR3 length equals 18 residues. V trimming: 2 bases; J trimming: 0 bases; junction bases outside the gene matches: 12. CDR1 and CDR2 (germline): SGHDT, YYEEEE.

This clone occurred once. The gene calls are TRBV28 and TRBJ2-5, with D possibly matching TRBD2 (5 bases). CDR3 length: 14 residues. CDR1 is MDHEN, CDR2 SYDVKM, per germline. Trimming removed 3 bases at V and 0 bases at J, with 8 bases between. The CDR3 DNA is TGTGCCAGCAGTTTCTCGGGATACCAAGAGACCCAGTACTTC. Amino acid sequence: CASSFSGYQETQYF. The variable domain in full, completed from reference TRBV28 and TRBJ2-5, reads DVKVTQSSRYLVKRTGEKVFLECVQDMDHENMFWYRQDPGLGLRLIYFSYDVKMKEKGDIPEGYSVSREKKERFSLILESASTNQTSMYLCASSFSGYQETQYFGPGTRLLVL.

The V call is TRBV12-5, the J call TRBJ1-5; D not certain. Trimming left V 5 bases short and J 0 bases short, with 20 bases between. This CDR3 is 18 amino acids long. Germline assignment: CDR1 LGHNT and CDR2 FRNRAP. CDR3 sequence reads: CASGPPRAVAYSNQPQHF. The CDR3 DNA follows: TGTGCTAGTGGTCCACCGCGGGCAGTCGCATATAGCAATCAGCCCCAGCATTTT. The full variable domain, completed using reference TRBV12-5 and TRBJ1-5, is DARVTQTPRHKVTEMGQEVTMRCQPILGHNTVFWYRQTMMQGLELLAYFRNRAPLDDSGMPKDRFSAEMPDATLATLKIQPSEPRDSAVYFCASGPPRAVAYSNQPQHFGDGTRLSIL.

The chain joins TRBV6-6 to TRBJ2-2; D possibly corresponds to TRBD1 (6 bases). CDR1 is MNHNY, CDR2 SVGAGI, per germline (reference sequence). This CDR3 has 16 amino acids. Deletions cut 3 bases from V and 1 base from J, with 12 bases between. CDR3 DNA sequence: TGTGCCAGCAGTTATCATCCGACAGGGAACACCGGGGAGCTGTTTTTT. Translating it yields CASSYHPTGNTGELFF.

The chain employs TRBV7-4 and TRBJ1-2; D gene unclear. The V gene lost 7 bases and the J gene lost 4 bases, with 16 bases spanning the gap. This CDR3 region has 14 residues. Germline V CDR1 and CDR2: SGHVT, SQSDAQ. DNA for the CDR3: TGTGCCAGCACCGCTGTTTGGGCTTGCTATGGCTACACCTTC. Its protein product is CASTAVWACYGYTF.

V and J are TRBV5-8 and TRBJ1-2; D might be TRBD1 (5 bases). This CDR3 contains 14 residues. V was pared by 3 bases and J by 1 base, with 10 bases between. CDR1 and CDR2 from the germline V gene are SGHTS and YDEGEE. In DNA, the CDR3 is TGTGCCAGCAGCTCCAGGGTCGGTAACTATGGCTACACCTTC. Its translation is CASSSRVGNYGYTF.

The table lists this clone with a count of one. The chain joins TRBV4-1 to TRBJ1-5, with TRBD1 as a possible D gene (5 bases). CDR3 length equals 16 residues. V shed 0 bases and J shed 5 bases, with 14 bases lying between them. Germline V gene sequence: CDR1 MGHRA, CDR2 YSYEKL. CDR3: CASSQELAGLDQPQHF. For the CDR3, the DNA is TGCGCCAGCAGCCAAGAACTCGCAGGGCTCGATCAGCCCCAGCATTTT.

This chain connects TRBV9 to TRBJ2-5; possibly TRBD1 for D (7 bases). Germline values: CDR1 SGDLS, CDR2 YYNGEE. The germline V and J ends were trimmed by 1 base and 4 bases, with 8 bases remaining between them. The CDR3 has 13 amino acids. CDR3 nucleotide sequence: TGTGCCAGCAGCGTACAGGGGGGAGAGACCCAGTACTTC. It is translated as CASSVQGGETQYF.

The chain combines TRBV7-3 with TRBJ2-2; TRBD2 matches 8 bases. CDR3 length: 15 amino acids. The trim removed 5 bases at V and 4 bases at J, leaving 6 bases unmatched. CDR1 and CDR2 from the germline V gene are SGHTA and FQGTGA. CDR3 loop: CASSQTGGATGELFF. In DNA form, the CDR3 reads TGTGCCAGCAGCCAAACGGGGGGGGCCACCGGGGAGCTGTTTTTT.

V gene TRBV5-1 combines with J gene TRBJ1-5; possibly TRBD1 for D (5 bases). Trimming pared 4 bases from V and 3 bases from J, leaving 8 bases between. From germline, CDR1 is SGHRS and CDR2 YFSETQ. The CDR3 runs 13 residues. CDR3 DNA sequence: TGCGCCAGCAGCCAGGGTTCCAATCAGCCCCAGCATTTT. Its translation: CASSQGSNQPQHF.

The chain has TRBV7-3 and TRBJ2-2; D is undetermined. V lost 2 bases, J lost 6 bases, and 7 bases lay in between. Looked up from germline, CDR1 is SGHTA and CDR2 is FQGTGA. This CDR3 has 13 residues. In nucleotides, the CDR3 is TGTGCCAGCAGCTTATCGAGGTCCGGGGAGCTGTTTTTT. Protein: CASSLSRSGELFF.

V and J are TRBV29-1 and TRBJ2-1; 7 bases map to TRBD2. The CDR3 sequence is 16 residues long. CDR1 is SQVTM and CDR2 is ANQGSEA in the germline V gene. V lost 4 bases, J lost 0 bases, and 9 bases stayed unmatched. DNA for the CDR3: TGCAGCGTTGTCAGGGCTAGCGGTAGCTCCTACAATGAGCAGTTCTTC. It yields the protein CSVVRASGSSYNEQFF.

Only a few counts were recorded for this clone. V is TRBV19 and J is TRBJ2-2, with TRBD1 matching over 10 bases. Germline loops: CDR1 LNHDA, CDR2 SQIVND (reference sequence). The trim removed 5 bases at V and 3 bases at J, leaving 6 bases unmatched. The length of the CDR3 is 16 residues. CDR3 sequence: CASSSGQGTDTGELFF. The DNA for the CDR3 is TGTGCCAGTAGTTCGGGACAGGGGACGGACACCGGGGAGCTGTTTTTT.

This clone came up once. The V gene is TRBV9, the J gene TRBJ2-1, with a possible D match to TRBD2 (5 bases). The V end lost 2 bases, the J end lost 3 bases, and 6 bases lay between the germline ends. Looked up from germline, CDR1 is SGDLS and CDR2 is YYNGEE. The CDR3 runs 13 residues. CDR3 region: CASSVSGYNEQFF. In nucleotides, the CDR3 is TGTGCCAGCAGCGTGAGCGGCTACAATGAGCAGTTCTTC.

The chain joins TRBV18 to TRBJ2-1, with 9 positions matching TRBD2. This CDR3 is built from 16 residues. Trimming at V came to 0 bases and at J to 2 bases, leaving 2 bases not matched to a gene. Germline V gene sequence: CDR1 KGHSH, CDR2 LQKENI. CDR3 residues: CASSPPTSGTYNEQFF. The CDR3, as DNA: TGTGCCAGCTCACCACCGACTAGCGGAACCTACAATGAGCAGTTCTTC.

The chain carries TRBV4-3 and TRBJ1-4; 10 nucleotides match TRBD1. Germline loops: CDR1 LGHNA, CDR2 YSLEER. CDR3 size: 15 residues. V trimming: 4 bases; J trimming: 6 bases; junction bases outside the gene matches: 5. CDR3 loop: CASSRRQGADEKLFF. The CDR3 DNA sequence: TGCGCCAGCAGCCGACGACAGGGGGCTGATGAAAAACTGTTTTTT.

As DNA, the CDR3 is TGTGCCAGCAGTTACAGGGGACACCTTGGCACTGAAGCTTTCTTT. This translates into CASSYRGHLGTEAFF. The chain uses TRBV6-5 and TRBJ1-1, with D possibly matching TRBD1 (6 bases). The CDR3 has 15 residues. The germline V gene has CDR1 MNHEY and CDR2 SVGAGI. V lost 2 bases and J 4 bases, leaving 14 bases between the germline ends.